This T cell receptor beta chain was identified in a study of circulating CD8 cells and anti-PD-1 response in melanoma. The study's findings and limits: Replicates were generally not done for experiments. Peptide assays on expanded sorted subsets replaced tumor-based reactivity testing.

This clonotype is labeled as medium-sized (0.01 to 0.1%). Its antigen remains unknown. TCR libraries were prepared from about 16 ng of total RNA with the QIAseq Immune Repertoire TCR panel. TCRdb redid the calling of the reads with MiXCR, one entry per CDR3 protein. The data show 400 to 500 distinct CDR3 sequences, with 8% to 11% seen just once and about half held by the top ten. From live CD3+CD8+TCRalphabeta+ cells, four PD-1 and/or TIGIT subsets were sorted. The source was CD8+ T cells from PBMCs, collected at baseline or after one month of anti-PD-1 therapy (not recorded which). This TCR was recovered from a human donor with melanoma.

The CDR3 DNA reads TGTGCCAGCAGTTCGACAGGGGGCGGTTCCTACGAGCAGTACTTC. This translates into CASSSTGGGSYEQYF. V and J are TRBV27 and TRBJ2-7, with 10 positions matching TRBD1. Germline V gene data show CDR1 as MNHEY and CDR2 as SMNVEV (reference sequence). With V trimmed by 4 bases and J by 1 base, 4 bases remained unmatched. This CDR3 is 15 amino acids long.